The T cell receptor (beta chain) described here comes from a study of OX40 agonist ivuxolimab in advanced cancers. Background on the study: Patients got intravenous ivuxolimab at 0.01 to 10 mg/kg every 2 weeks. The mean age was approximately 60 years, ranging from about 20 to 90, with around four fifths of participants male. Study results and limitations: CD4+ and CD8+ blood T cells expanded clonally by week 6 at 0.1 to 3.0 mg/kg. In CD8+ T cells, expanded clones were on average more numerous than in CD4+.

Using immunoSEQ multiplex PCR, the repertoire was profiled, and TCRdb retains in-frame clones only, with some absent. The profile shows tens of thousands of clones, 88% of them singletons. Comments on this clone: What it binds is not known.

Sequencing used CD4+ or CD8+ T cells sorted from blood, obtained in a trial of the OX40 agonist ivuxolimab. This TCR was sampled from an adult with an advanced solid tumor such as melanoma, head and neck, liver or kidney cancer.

This chain's CDR3 is CASSIRQSGRWNTDTQYF. CDR3 in DNA: TGTGCCAGTAGTATCCGCCAATCGGGGCGGTGGAACACAGATACGCAGTATTTT. This sequence joins TRBV19 and TRBJ2-3; D may match TRBD1 or TRBD2 (5 bases each). Per germline, CDR1 LNHDA and CDR2 SQIVND (reference sequence). V lost 3 bases to trimming and J lost 2 bases, with 21 bases between them. The CDR3 covers 18 residues.